This T cell receptor (beta chain) was found in a study of blood T cell repertoires in COVID-19. For the study at large: There were acute and convalescent COVID-19 samples, and they came from the United States, Italy and Spain. In each case, the material was cDNA or gDNA derived from T cells, B-cell-depleted T cells, or PBMCs.

As originally analysed: Reference gene primer amplification gave estimated nucleated cell counts. Generated by immunoSEQ multiplex PCR, the TCRdb table keeps only in-frame clones and is missing some. That table furnishes V, J and clone size, whereas the DNA furnished D and trimming. The sample contains over 200,000 clones, 90% to 95% of which appear only once. This CDR3 is built from 13 residues. The V gene's germline CDR1 is SNHLY and CDR2 FYNNEI. V gave up 6 bases and J gave up 10 bases; unmatched junction bases: 4. Patients in Seattle were enrolled during active infection, then followed longitudinally.

This receptor was taken from a man aged 60-69 years with COVID-19, enrolled during active disease. The sample taken for sequencing was peripheral blood. V usage is TRBV2 and J usage is TRBJ2-1, with 12 bases matching TRBD1. In DNA form, the CDR3 reads TGTGCCAGCAGGGGACAGGGGGCAGGGGAGCAGTTCTTC. Protein: CASRGQGAGEQFF.